These T cell receptor beta chains were read from a single sample in a study of T cells of healthy individuals. TCRdb reprocessed the 5' RACE reads via MiXCR and lists one record per CDR3 protein. The profile shows fewer than 75,000 distinct CDR3 sequences, 15% to 20% of them singletons. Receptor source: a human donor in good health. CDR3s include the opening cysteine and the closing phenylalanine or tryptophan.

V gene	J gene	CDR3 length	CDR3 protein
TRBV29-1	TRBJ1-4	15	CSVEDRFGTNEKLFF
TRBV5-4	TRBJ1-1	17	CASSVGTAIEFGTEAFF
TRBV7-2	TRBJ2-1	15	CASSTLPGGPYEQFF
TRBV9	TRBJ1-6	14	CASSYTDSNSPLHF
TRBV24-1	TRBJ2-3	14	CATSDGTGTDTQYF
TRBV25-1	TRBJ1-6	12	CASSEYHQSLHF
TRBV12-3/TRBV12-4	TRBJ2-1	11	CASSLSGEQFF
TRBV20-1	TRBJ1-2	13	CSAAGGLGVGYTF
TRBV7-9	TRBJ2-5	14	CASSEQQGKETQYF
TRBV30	TRBJ2-3	13	CAWKLAGTDTQYF
TRBV16	TRBJ1-2	16	CASSQKSPGQGNGYTF
TRBV27	TRBJ1-4	15	CASSSTFATNEKLFF
TRBV7-3	TRBJ2-4	13	CASSRGRGNIQYF
TRBV7-3	TRBJ2-2	15	CASSPPSGGAGELFF
TRBV10-3	TRBJ2-2	15	CAISEWGQPTGELFF
TRBV5-5	TRBJ2-3	17	CASSFYLGHTPPDTQYF
TRBV30	TRBJ1-3	13	CASQGVVGNTIYF
TRBV11-2	TRBJ2-5	16	CASSSVAGGLSETQYF
TRBV5-4	TRBJ2-6	17	CASSLDSSGPTTNVLTF
TRBV11-3	TRBJ2-2	15	CASSRGQENTGELFF
TRBV29-1	TRBJ2-7	12	CSVAGKSGEQYF
TRBV4-1	TRBJ2-2	19	CASSQDNLGTSFYTGELFF
TRBV2	TRBJ1-5	16	CASRADRPSGNQPQHF
TRBV7-9	TRBJ2-7	13	CASSLGRTNEQYF
TRBV13	TRBJ1-1	16	CASSLPSEPGDTEAFF
TRBV20-1	TRBJ2-1	17	CSAKGLEDYSSYNEQFF
TRBV4-1	TRBJ2-1	11	CASSQDLEQFF
TRBV5-1	TRBJ2-7	14	CASSFPRGRNEQYF
TRBV7-2	TRBJ2-7	14	CASSIGQALFEQYF
TRBV4-3	TRBJ2-7	16	CASSQDMASGSYEQYF
TRBV10-2	TRBJ1-1	12	CASSPLNTEAFF
TRBV4-1	TRBJ2-7	15	CASSQYSGTGDEQYF
TRBV20-1	TRBJ2-7	15	CSARRRTDFSYEQYF
TRBV6-4	TRBJ2-7	18	CASSDSRAQRLKRYEQYF
TRBV5-1	TRBJ2-7	15	CASSLEAGGPYEQYF
TRBV11-2	TRBJ1-3	15	CASSLIRGGGNTIYF
TRBV5-5	TRBJ1-1	13	CASRTRGNTEAFF
TRBV18	TRBJ2-3	16	CASSPRAGGRTDTQYF
TRBV20-1	TRBJ1-2	12	CSANAGNYGYTF
TRBV29-1	TRBJ2-1	13	CSASITGENEQFF
TRBV7-2	TRBJ1-3	14	CASRMGGGRNTIYF
TRBV6-4	TRBJ2-3	15	CASSVGRTSTDTQYF
TRBV7-2	TRBJ2-6	18	CASRSVIGGPSGANVLTF
TRBV25-1	TRBJ2-7	15	CASSEGGFDLNEQYF
TRBV12-5	TRBJ2-3	16	CASGLVAGGGSDTQYF
TRBV20-1	TRBJ2-1	14	CSASRPSVGNEQFF
TRBV11-2	TRBJ2-1	14	CASSLQTNYNEQFF